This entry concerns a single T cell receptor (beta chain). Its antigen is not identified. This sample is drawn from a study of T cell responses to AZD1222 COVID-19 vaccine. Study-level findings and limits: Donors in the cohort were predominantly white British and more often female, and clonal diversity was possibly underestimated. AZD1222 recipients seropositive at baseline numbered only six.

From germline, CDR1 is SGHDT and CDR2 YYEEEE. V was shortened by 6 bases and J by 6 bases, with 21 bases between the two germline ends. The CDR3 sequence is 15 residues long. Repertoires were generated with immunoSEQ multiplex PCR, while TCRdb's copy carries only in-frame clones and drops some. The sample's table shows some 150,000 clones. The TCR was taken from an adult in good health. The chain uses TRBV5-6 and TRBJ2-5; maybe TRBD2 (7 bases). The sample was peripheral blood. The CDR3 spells CASTPGWGGPKTQYF. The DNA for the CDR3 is TGTGCCAGCACTCCCGGTTGGGGGGGCCCGAAGACCCAGTACTTC.